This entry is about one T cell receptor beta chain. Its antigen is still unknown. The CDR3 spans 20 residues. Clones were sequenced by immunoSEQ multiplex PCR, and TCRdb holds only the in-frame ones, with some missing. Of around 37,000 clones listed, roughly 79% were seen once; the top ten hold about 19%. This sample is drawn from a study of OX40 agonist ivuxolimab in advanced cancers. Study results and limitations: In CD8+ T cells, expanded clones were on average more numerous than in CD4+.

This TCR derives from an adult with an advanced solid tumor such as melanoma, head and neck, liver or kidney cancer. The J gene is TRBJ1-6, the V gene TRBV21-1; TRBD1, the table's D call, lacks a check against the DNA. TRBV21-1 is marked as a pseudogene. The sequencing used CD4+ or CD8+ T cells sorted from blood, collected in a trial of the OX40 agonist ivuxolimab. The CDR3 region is CASSKETGTRISSYNSPLHF. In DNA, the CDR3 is TGTGCCAGCAGCAAAGAGACCGGGACAAGGATTAGCTCCTATAATTCACCCCTCCACTTT.